This T cell receptor beta chain was recovered during a study of blood T cell repertoires in COVID-19. Germline V gene sequence: CDR1 WSHSY, CDR2 SAAADI. The length of the CDR3 is 13 residues. Trimming stripped 7 bases from V and 2 bases from J, with 11 bases between. TCRdb keeps only in-frame clones here, not all; method: immunoSEQ multiplex PCR. The table shows approximately 260,000 clones, with roughly 89% occurring only once. The chain links TRBV10-2 to TRBJ1-1, with a possible D match to TRBD1 (5 bases). Sequencing was done on a sample of peripheral blood. This clonotype was obtained from a woman aged 55 to 70 with COVID-19, enrolled during active disease. The DNA for the CDR3 is TGCGCCAGCAATTTCGGGGGTAACACTGAAGCTTTCTTT. This gives the protein CASNFGGNTEAFF.